The following is a T cell receptor beta chain sequence with its context. Its target is not known. CDR1 and CDR2 (germline): SGHDN, FVKESK. The V and J ends lost 0 bases and 4 bases respectively, with 6 bases between them. This CDR3 is built from 13 residues. This entry belongs to a study of T cell responses to AZD1222 COVID-19 vaccine. Findings and caveats of the study: Without day 14 samples, only post-peak T cell repertoires were studied. Females outnumbered males among donors, who were mostly white British; clonal diversity was possibly underestimated.

Only in-frame clones appear in the TCRdb table, and some are missing; sequencing was by immunoSEQ multiplex PCR. The sample lists some 200,000 clones; approximately 90% were seen once. This sequence was found in an adult in good health. The rearrangement joins TRBV14 to TRBJ1-2; D unclear. The sequences come from peripheral blood, collected on day 0 of AZD1222 vaccination. The CDR3 protein is CASSQDTFYGYTF. The CDR3 nucleotides read TGTGCCAGCAGCCAAGACACCTTCTATGGCTACACCTTC.